This T cell receptor beta chain was obtained from a study of blood T cell repertoires in COVID-19. About the study: In each case, the material was cDNA or gDNA derived from T cells, B-cell-depleted T cells, or PBMCs.

The CDR3 has 15 amino acids. CDR1 is MNHEY and CDR2 is SMNVEV in the germline V gene (reference sequence). V dropped 8 bases and J dropped 7 bases, with 23 bases sitting between them. Method: immunoSEQ multiplex PCR; TCRdb's copy keeps in-frame clones and lacks some. The sample comprises 450,000 or so clones, 85% to 90% of which are singletons, and approximately 0.9% rests with the top ten. This chain uses TRBV27 with TRBJ1-2; D may be TRBD1 (5 bases). The clonotype comes from a man between 18 and 35 years old with COVID-19, enrolled during active disease. Sequencing used peripheral blood. The CDR3 here is CASARLSDGGSGYTF. CDR3 bases: TGTGCCAGCGCGAGACTTAGTGATGGGGGGAGTGGCTACACCTTC.